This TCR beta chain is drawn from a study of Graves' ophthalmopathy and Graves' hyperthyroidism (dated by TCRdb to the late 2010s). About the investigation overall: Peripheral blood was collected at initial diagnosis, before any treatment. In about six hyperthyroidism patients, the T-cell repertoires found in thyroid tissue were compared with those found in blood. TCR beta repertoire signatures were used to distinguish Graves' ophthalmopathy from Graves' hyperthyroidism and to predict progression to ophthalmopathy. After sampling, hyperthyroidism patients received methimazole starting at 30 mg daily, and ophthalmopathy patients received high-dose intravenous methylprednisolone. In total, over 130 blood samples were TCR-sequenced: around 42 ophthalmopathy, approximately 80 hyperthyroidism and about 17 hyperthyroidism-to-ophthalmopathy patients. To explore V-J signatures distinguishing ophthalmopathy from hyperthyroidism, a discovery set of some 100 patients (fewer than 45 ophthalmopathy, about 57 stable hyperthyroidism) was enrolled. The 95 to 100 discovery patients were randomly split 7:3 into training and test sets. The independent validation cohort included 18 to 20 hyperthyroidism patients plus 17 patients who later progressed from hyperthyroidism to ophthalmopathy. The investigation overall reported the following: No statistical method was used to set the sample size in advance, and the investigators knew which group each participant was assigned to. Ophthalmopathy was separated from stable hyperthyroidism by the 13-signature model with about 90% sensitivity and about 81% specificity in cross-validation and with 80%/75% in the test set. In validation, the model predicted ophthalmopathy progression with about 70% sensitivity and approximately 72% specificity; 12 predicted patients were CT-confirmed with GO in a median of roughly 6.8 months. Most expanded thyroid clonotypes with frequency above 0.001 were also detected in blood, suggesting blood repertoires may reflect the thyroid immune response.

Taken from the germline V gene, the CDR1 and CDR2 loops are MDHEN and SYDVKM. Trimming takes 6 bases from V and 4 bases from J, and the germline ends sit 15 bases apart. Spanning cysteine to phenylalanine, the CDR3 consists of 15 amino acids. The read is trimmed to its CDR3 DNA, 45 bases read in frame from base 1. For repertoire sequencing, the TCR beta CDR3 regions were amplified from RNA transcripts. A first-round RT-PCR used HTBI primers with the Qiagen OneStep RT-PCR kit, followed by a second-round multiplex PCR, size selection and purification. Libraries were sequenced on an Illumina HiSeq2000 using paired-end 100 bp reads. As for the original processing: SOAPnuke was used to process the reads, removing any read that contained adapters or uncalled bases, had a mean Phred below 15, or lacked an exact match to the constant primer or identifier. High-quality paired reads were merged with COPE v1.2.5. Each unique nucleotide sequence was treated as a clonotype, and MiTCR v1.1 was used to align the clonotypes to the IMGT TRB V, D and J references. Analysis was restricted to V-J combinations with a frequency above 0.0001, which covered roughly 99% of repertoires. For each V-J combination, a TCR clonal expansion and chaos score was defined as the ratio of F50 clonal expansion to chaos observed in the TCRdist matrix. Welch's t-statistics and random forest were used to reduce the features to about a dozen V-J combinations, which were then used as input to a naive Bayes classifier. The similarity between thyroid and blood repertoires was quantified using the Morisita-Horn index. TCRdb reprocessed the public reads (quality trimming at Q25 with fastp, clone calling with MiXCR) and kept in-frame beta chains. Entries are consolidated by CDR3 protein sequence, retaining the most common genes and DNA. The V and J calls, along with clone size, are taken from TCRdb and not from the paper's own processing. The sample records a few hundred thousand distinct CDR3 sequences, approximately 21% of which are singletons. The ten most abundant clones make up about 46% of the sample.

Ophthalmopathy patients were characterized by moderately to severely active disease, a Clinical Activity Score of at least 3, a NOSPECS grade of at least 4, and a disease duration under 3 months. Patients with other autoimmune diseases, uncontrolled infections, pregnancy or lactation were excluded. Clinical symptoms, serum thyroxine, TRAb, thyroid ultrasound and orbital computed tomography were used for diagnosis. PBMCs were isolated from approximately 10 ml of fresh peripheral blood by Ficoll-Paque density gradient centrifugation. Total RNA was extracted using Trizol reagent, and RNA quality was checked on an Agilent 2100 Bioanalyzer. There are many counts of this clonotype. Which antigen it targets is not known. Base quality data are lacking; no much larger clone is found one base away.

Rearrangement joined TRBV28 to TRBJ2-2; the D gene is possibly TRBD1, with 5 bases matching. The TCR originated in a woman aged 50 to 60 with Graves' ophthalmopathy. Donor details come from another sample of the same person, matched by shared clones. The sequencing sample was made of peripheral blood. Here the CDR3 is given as CASRPHRISTGELFF. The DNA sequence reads TGTGCCAGCAGACCGCACAGGATAAGCACCGGGGAGCTGTTTTTT.